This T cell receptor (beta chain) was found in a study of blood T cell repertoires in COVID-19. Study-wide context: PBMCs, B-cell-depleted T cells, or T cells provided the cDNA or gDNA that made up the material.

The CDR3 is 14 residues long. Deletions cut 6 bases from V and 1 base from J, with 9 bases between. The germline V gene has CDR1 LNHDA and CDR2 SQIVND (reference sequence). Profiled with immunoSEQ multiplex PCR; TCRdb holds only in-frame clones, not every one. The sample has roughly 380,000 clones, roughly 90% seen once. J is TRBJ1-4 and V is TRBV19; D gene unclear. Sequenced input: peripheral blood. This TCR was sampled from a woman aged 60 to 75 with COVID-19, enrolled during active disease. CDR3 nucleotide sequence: TGTGCCAGTAGGCGGGCACTAACTAATGAAAAACTGTTTTTT. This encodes CASRRALTNEKLFF. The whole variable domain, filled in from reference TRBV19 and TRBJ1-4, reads DGGITQSPKYLFRKEGQNVTLSCEQNLNHDAMYWYRQDPGQGLRLIYYSQIVNDFQKGDIAEGYSVSREKKESFPLTVTSAQKNPTAFYLCASRRALTNEKLFFGSGTQLSVL.